The following is a T cell receptor beta chain sequence with its context. Its cognate antigen is unknown. The CDR3 totals 17 residues. Trimming pared 5 bases from V and 6 bases from J, leaving 24 bases between. CDR1 is SGHTA and CDR2 is FQGNSA in the germline V gene. Vbeta (60) and Jbeta (13) primers were used in the PCR. The assay was immunoSEQ multiplex PCR, and TCRdb's table has in-frame clones only and misses some. The sample records under 200,000 clones, roughly 85% being singletons. This entry comes from a study of cytomegalovirus exposure and HLA in healthy donors. Across the study: Caucasian-associated ancestry cluster membership applied to about 77% of several hundred genotyped donors. Study-wide results and limits: A later analysis appeared to link common viral pathogens to several of the most significant clusters. Analysis performed later showed TCR beta chains linked to HLA being more clonally expanded than equally common others. It was likely that a cluster of highly shared sequence variants was a sequencing artifact.

The sample consisted of PBMCs. V and J are TRBV7-2 and TRBJ2-3; possible D gene TRBD2, 6 bases. This clonotype was sampled from a woman aged 18-29 years in good health and CMV-seronegative. CDR3 loop: CASSPHRQLARGDTQYF. CDR3 sequence (DNA): TGTGCCAGCAGCCCCCACCGACAGTTAGCTCGGGGGGATACGCAGTATTTT. The whole variable domain, remainder taken from reference TRBV7-2 and TRBJ2-3, is GAGVSQSPSNKVTEKGKDVELRCDPISGHTALYWYRQSLGQGLEFLIYFQGNSAPDKSGLPSDRFSAERTGGSVSTLTIQRTQQEDSAVYLCASSPHRQLARGDTQYFGPGTRLTVL.